Each of the 5 T cell receptor beta chains below was sequenced from the same sample in a study of patients and donors after allogeneic stem cell transplantation. TCRdb re-called the RT-PCR reads through MiXCR, storing one row per CDR3 protein. The sample records roughly 200,000 distinct CDR3 sequences, about 38% being singletons. The sample taken for sequencing was blood, either unsorted or a sorted T cell fraction (not recorded which). The receptors stem from a human donor who was either an allogeneic HSCT recipient or a stem cell or donor lymphocyte infusion donor (not recorded which). It is not recorded whose cells these are; they may come from a transplant donor.

This clonotype was detected only a few times. CDR3 amino acids: CASSRPGTGNEKLFF. Here the CDR3 DNA reads TGCGCCAGCAGCCGTCCCGGGACAGGGAATGAAAAACTGTTTTTT. V usage is TRBV4-1 and J usage is TRBJ1-4; 9 bases map to TRBD1. Unmatched junction bases numbered 5, after V lost 4 bases and J lost 5 bases. CDR1 is MGHRA, CDR2 YSYEKL, per germline. This CDR3 region has 15 residues.

The chain links TRBV9 to TRBJ2-7; weak D call: TRBD1 (6 bases). The CDR3 loop spans 15 amino acids. Germline CDR1 SGDLS, CDR2 YYNGEE. Trimming took off 4 bases at V and 4 bases at J, with 18 bases between the two ends. The CDR3 here is CASSLSGTPNYEQYF. The CDR3 nucleotides read TGTGCCAGCAGCCTATCCGGGACACCGAATTACGAGCAGTACTTC.

The V gene is TRBV18, the J gene TRBJ1-5, with 9 positions matching TRBD1. With 6 bases clipped from V and 3 bases from J, the junction kept 9 bases outside the gene matches. Germline CDR1 and CDR2: KGHSH and LQKENI. The CDR3 spans 16 residues. The DNA for the CDR3 is TGTGCCAGCTCGCAGGCCGGGACAGGGATCAATCAGCCCCAGCATTTT. Amino acid sequence: CASSQAGTGINQPQHF.

This clonotype was observed a few times. The J gene is TRBJ2-3, the V gene TRBV5-1; no clear D gene. From germline, CDR1 is SGHRS and CDR2 YFSETQ. The CDR3 has 14 residues. Deletions cut 0 bases from V and 3 bases from J, with 8 bases between. CDR3 protein: CASSLAMITDTQYF. CDR3 coding DNA: TGCGCCAGCAGCTTGGCCATGATAACAGATACGCAGTATTTT.

This clonotype was observed a handful of times. The chain recombines TRBV7-9 with TRBJ1-1; 8 bases match TRBD1. Germline lookup yields CDR1 SEHNR and CDR2 FQNEAQ (reference sequence). The V and J ends lost 4 bases and 5 bases, in that order; junction bases with no gene match: 3. The CDR3 loop spans 13 amino acids. The CDR3 spells CASSSRTGTEAFF. CDR3 DNA: TGTGCCAGCAGCTCCAGGACAGGGACTGAAGCTTTCTTT.